This is a list of T cell receptor beta chains from one sample in a study of monozygotic twins with inflammatory bowel disease. TCRdb reanalyzed the 5' RACE reads and collapses them to one entry per CDR3 protein, without DNA. Listed are roughly 170,000 distinct CDR3 sequences; about 8% falls within the top ten. The sequencing input was blood. These receptors were taken from a human donor with ulcerative colitis or Crohn's disease, or a healthy co-twin of an affected twin (not recorded which). Both conserved end residues are part of each CDR3. Rows may omit the clone size; those that give it use once, few, many or a size class.

length,size,V,J,CDR3
14,.,TRBV5-8,TRBJ2-7,CASSLRGRAYEQYF
16,.,TRBV28,TRBJ1-3,CASSSPGGRSGNTIYF
11,.,TRBV6-5,TRBJ2-7,CASSPGVEQYF
14,.,TRBV7-9,TRBJ2-7,CASSLATVSYEQYF
15,medium-sized,TRBV6-1,TRBJ2-2,CASVRGAGALGELFF
14,.,TRBV27,TRBJ1-1,CASSMGSGTTEAFF
17,.,TRBV7-9,TRBJ1-4,CASSLRGTGGEGEKLFF
14,.,TRBV6-1,TRBJ1-6,CATRLGRWSSPLHF
17,.,TRBV5-1,TRBJ2-3,CASSLFRGVNFTDTQYF
15,.,TRBV29-1,TRBJ1-4,CSVRTGDFGVKKLFF
13,.,TRBV7-3,TRBJ2-2,CASSLFADGELFF
14,.,TRBV7-7,TRBJ2-1,CASSYGLGGDEQFF
15,.,TRBV2,TRBJ1-2,CASPGTPSRNYGYTF
14,.,TRBV20-1,TRBJ1-5,CSASVTGGKGPQHF
11,.,TRBV29-1,TRBJ2-1,CSVGGPDEQFF
14,.,TRBV5-1,TRBJ1-1,CASSLDGRYTEAFF
16,.,TRBV20-1,TRBJ1-1,CSARDSTVLVGTEAFF
19,.,TRBV5-6,TRBJ1-1,CASSFRSPGQGKRNTEAFF
14,.,TRBV6-6,TRBJ1-1,CASISTGLGTEAFF
19,.,TRBV11-1,TRBJ2-3,CASSLEGAGGPSSTDTQYF
13,.,TRBV14,TRBJ1-2,CASSPPSLYGYTF
15,.,TRBV5-5,TRBJ1-1,CASSRDVSMNTEAFF
13,.,TRBV12-3/TRBV12-4,TRBJ1-1,CASTAWEGAEAFF
14,.,TRBV5-1,TRBJ1-2,CASTLGGSTDGYTF
14,.,TRBV20-1,TRBJ2-2,CSARQAATTGELFF
16,.,TRBV7-9,TRBJ2-1,CASSLYTAGSYNEQFF
15,.,TRBV3-1,TRBJ2-7,CASSQEARANYEQYF
14,.,TRBV10-3,TRBJ2-5,CAISGGRMKETQYF
14,.,TRBV11-2,TRBJ1-1,CASSPGDRYTEAFF
15,.,TRBV5-4,TRBJ2-2,CASSLGRGQIGELFF
12,.,TRBV6-6,TRBJ1-1,CASSYLTVEAFF
14,.,TRBV7-2,TRBJ2-7,CASSLGGPSHEQYF
16,.,TRBV5-1,TRBJ1-2,CASSLAPDRGHYGYTF
14,.,TRBV20-1,TRBJ1-5,CSARERGGFEPQHF
15,.,TRBV4-2,TRBJ2-3,CASSQDPDRADTQYF
13,.,TRBV29-1,TRBJ2-3,CSVRGLPTDTQYF
16,.,TRBV20-1,TRBJ1-1,CSARDLSRGMNTEAFF
14,.,TRBV3-1,TRBJ1-4,CASSLRGLDEKLFF
14,.,TRBV13,TRBJ2-3,CASSPRGAADTQYF
15,.,TRBV20-1,TRBJ1-6,CSASYGSSYNSPLHF
12,.,TRBV4-1,TRBJ1-4,CASRGVGEKLFF
16,.,TRBV27,TRBJ2-7,CASSSGRAGANYEQYF
15,.,TRBV5-1,TRBJ2-2,CASSSGQGSTGELFF
14,.,TRBV27,TRBJ1-1,CASSFSRVGTEAFF
15,.,TRBV10-2,TRBJ2-1,CASRAGLVFWDEQFF
14,.,TRBV6-1,TRBJ1-2,CASTAGEGNYGYTF
14,.,TRBV29-1,TRBJ1-1,CSVEEERWNTEAFF
16,.,TRBV3-1,TRBJ2-7,CASSPWTSVSSYEQNF
16,.,TRBV29-1,TRBJ2-1,CSVEDLTGGFGNEQFF
17,.,TRBV10-3,TRBJ2-1,CAISETGPEREANEQFF